A selection of T cell receptor beta chains follows, all from one sample in a study of early T cells in non-severe SARS-CoV-2 infection. One entry per CDR3 protein results from TCRdb running MiXCR on the 5' RACE reads. Among about 58,000 distinct CDR3 sequences listed, roughly 13% were seen once. Source material: whole blood. These receptors were obtained from an adult who was a healthcare worker with PCR-confirmed SARS-CoV-2 infection or an uninfected control (not recorded which). CDR3s include the opening cysteine and the closing phenylalanine or tryptophan. D genes are given only for firm matches. Size is omitted from some rows. Given values are once, few, many or a class for expanded clones.

j_call d_call v_call clone_size cdr3_aa cdr3_nt
TRBJ1-5 . TRBV3-1 few CASSQQAVSNQPQHF TGTGCCAGCAGCCAGCAGGCGGTGAGCAATCAGCCCCAGCATTTT
TRBJ2-1 TRBD2 TRBV10-3 . CAISETSGGNNEQFF TGTGCCATCAGTGAGACTAGCGGGGGGAACAATGAGCAGTTCTTC
TRBJ1-1 . TRBV7-2 few CASSSTTSWATEAFF TGTGCCAGCAGCTCCACAACGAGTTGGGCCACTGAAGCTTTCTTT
TRBJ1-2 . TRBV29-1 . CSVELPGVGGYTF TGCAGCGTTGAGCTCCCGGGGGTCGGCGGCTACACCTTC
TRBJ2-6 . TRBV24-1 many CATSDSPGPRGSGANVLTF TGTGCCACCAGTGATTCACCGGGACCGAGGGGGTCTGGGGCCAACGTCCTGACTTTC
TRBJ1-2 . TRBV28 many CASSAPGQNYGYTF TGTGCCAGCAGTGCTCCGGGACAAAACTATGGCTACACCTTC
TRBJ2-2 TRBD1 TRBV5-1 few CASTMGDSSNTGELFF TGCGCCAGCACCATGGGGGACAGCTCGAACACCGGGGAGCTGTTTTTT
TRBJ2-4 . TRBV5-4 many CASSPTNLAKNIQYF TGTGCCAGCAGCCCCACGAACTTAGCCAAAAACATTCAGTACTTC
TRBJ2-5 . TRBV5-4 . CASSLGGQIQETQYF TGTGCCAGCAGCTTGGGGGGGCAAATCCAAGAGACCCAGTACTTC
TRBJ2-7 . TRBV29-1 many CSVEDQGTYEQYF TGCAGCGTTGAGGATCAGGGGACCTACGAGCAGTACTTC
TRBJ1-5 . TRBV2 . CASSTYIVGQPQHF TGTGCCAGCAGTACATACATCGTGGGTCAGCCCCAGCATTTT
TRBJ2-7 . TRBV20-1 . CSARLDYEQYF TGCAGTGCTAGGCTAGACTACGAGCAGTACTTC
TRBJ1-2 . TRBV7-2 few CASSLDPGYNGYTF TGTGCCAGCAGCTTAGATCCCGGATATAATGGCTACACCTTC
TRBJ2-1 TRBD1 TRBV12-3/TRBV12-4 many CASSLQGQGYF TGTGCCAGCAGCCTCCAGGGACAGGGATACTTC
TRBJ2-7 . TRBV18 many CASSPTGDSYEQYF TGTGCCAGCTCACCCACAGGAGACTCCTACGAGCAGTACTTC
TRBJ2-7 TRBD2 TRBV20-1 . CSARDAGGPYEQYF TGCAGTGCTAGAGATGCGGGAGGCCCCTACGAGCAGTACTTC
TRBJ1-5 . TRBV11-2 many CASSLGSGRINQPQHF TGTGCCAGCAGCTTAGGGTCAGGACGGATTAATCAGCCCCAGCATTTT
TRBJ1-2 . TRBV30 many CAWSGGPLIIYGYTF TGTGCCTGGAGTGGGGGACCCCTTATCATCTATGGCTACACCTTC
TRBJ2-7 TRBD1 TRBV7-9 many CASSFIAGTGFYEQYF TGTGCCAGCAGCTTCATCGCCGGGACAGGCTTTTACGAGCAGTACTTC
TRBJ2-7 TRBD1 TRBV4-3 many CASSQVTGGEQYF TGCGCCAGCAGCCAAGTCACAGGGGGCGAGCAGTACTTC
TRBJ1-1 . TRBV7-2 . CASSSIVNTEAFF TGTGCCAGCAGCTCAATAGTGAACACTGAAGCTTTCTTT
TRBJ2-1 TRBD2 TRBV5-4 few CASSLGAGGPVNEQFF TGTGCCAGCAGCTTGGGGGCGGGAGGGCCGGTTAATGAGCAGTTCTTC
TRBJ2-3 . TRBV7-9 few CASSNPGASGTDTQYF TGTGCCAGCAGCAACCCCGGGGCTAGCGGCACAGATACGCAGTATTTT
TRBJ1-1 . TRBV6-5 many CASSYFQGGKNTEAFF TGTGCCAGCAGTTACTTCCAAGGGGGAAAGAACACTGAAGCTTTCTTT
TRBJ2-3 . TRBV15 many CATSRDEGRAQYF TGTGCCACCAGCAGAGATGAGGGTAGGGCGCAGTATTTT
TRBJ1-1 . TRBV5-5 many CASSRTVGTEAFF TGTGCCAGCAGTCGTACAGTGGGCACTGAAGCTTTCTTT
TRBJ2-7 TRBD1 TRBV6-5 few CASSYSTGREQYF TGTGCCAGCAGTTACTCGACAGGGCGGGAGCAGTACTTC
TRBJ1-5 . TRBV19 . CASSPSVVQPQHF TGTGCCAGTAGTCCGAGCGTAGTTCAGCCCCAGCATTTT
TRBJ2-1 TRBD2 TRBV12-3/TRBV12-4 many CASSFSSGSYEQFF TGTGCCAGCAGTTTTTCTAGCGGGAGCTATGAGCAGTTCTTC
TRBJ2-3 TRBD1 TRBV6-4 . CASSRQGGTDTQYF TGTGCCAGCAGTCGACAGGGAGGCACAGATACGCAGTATTTT
TRBJ2-7 . TRBV6-2/TRBV6-3 many CASSPPRRWDEQYF TGTGCCAGCAGTCCCCCTAGGCGCTGGGACGAGCAGTACTTC
TRBJ1-1 . TRBV15 . CATSSPYTEAFF TGTGCCACCAGCTCACCTTACACTGAAGCTTTCTTT
TRBJ2-1 TRBD2 TRBV20-1 many CSARVTSGGAYNEQFF TGCAGTGCTAGAGTCACTAGCGGGGGGGCCTACAATGAGCAGTTCTTC
TRBJ1-1 . TRBV2 . CASSPTAARGNTEAFF TGTGCCAGCAGTCCCACCGCGGCGAGGGGGAACACTGAAGCTTTCTTT
TRBJ2-4 TRBD2 TRBV9 . CASSVGAQRGPQNIQYF TGTGCCAGCAGCGTAGGGGCCCAGCGGGGACCCCAAAACATTCAGTACTTC
TRBJ2-1 TRBD2 TRBV5-1 few CASSGAGTSGNEQFF TGCGCCAGCAGTGGGGCCGGGACTAGCGGCAATGAGCAGTTCTTC
TRBJ2-2 . TRBV29-1 . CSVLGNTGELFF TGCAGCGTTTTGGGGAACACCGGGGAGCTGTTTTTT
TRBJ2-1 . TRBV7-8 . CASSSIRVAEQFF TGTGCCAGCAGCTCAATAAGGGTAGCAGAGCAGTTCTTC
TRBJ2-2 TRBD2 TRBV27 few CASGRSGLAAAGELFF TGTGCCAGCGGAAGGTCTGGACTAGCGGCCGCCGGGGAGCTGTTTTTT
TRBJ1-5 . TRBV15 few CATSPERANRSNQPQHF TGTGCCACCAGCCCCGAACGAGCCAACCGGAGCAATCAGCCCCAGCATTTT
TRBJ2-1 . TRBV6-5 few CASSLRTQRNEQFF TGTGCCAGCAGTCTACGGACTCAACGCAATGAGCAGTTCTTC
TRBJ2-1 . TRBV9 . CASSAQAYEQFF TGTGCCAGCAGCGCCCAGGCTTATGAGCAGTTCTTC
TRBJ2-1 . TRBV2 few CASSLQRSLYNEQFF TGTGCCAGCAGTCTACAGCGAAGCCTCTACAATGAGCAGTTCTTC
TRBJ2-4 . TRBV7-9 many CASSPRGRPRAKNIQYF TGTGCCAGCAGCCCTCGGGGACGCCCCAGGGCCAAAAACATTCAGTACTTC
TRBJ1-2 TRBD1 TRBV4-2 . CASSQDGTANYGYTF TGTGCCAGCAGCCAAGACGGGACAGCCAACTATGGCTACACCTTC
TRBJ1-1 . TRBV2 . CASSDPPRGTEAFF TGTGCCAGCAGTGATCCTCCCCGGGGCACTGAAGCTTTCTTT
TRBJ1-1 . TRBV28 many CASSVGRMNTEAFF TGTGCCAGCAGTGTGGGACGGATGAACACTGAAGCTTTCTTT
TRBJ2-1 TRBD1 TRBV6-1 many CASSAFGQGSSYNEQFF TGTGCCAGCAGTGCCTTTGGACAGGGGAGTTCCTACAATGAGCAGTTCTTC
TRBJ2-7 . TRBV12-3/TRBV12-4 few CASSLSGSYEQYF TGTGCCAGCAGTTTAAGCGGGTCCTACGAGCAGTACTTC
TRBJ2-3 . TRBV7-9 many CASTTIRDTQYF TGTGCCAGCACCACGATAAGGGATACGCAGTATTTT
TRBJ2-5 TRBD2 TRBV20-1 large CSASGGAKETQYF TGCAGTGCTAGCGGGGGGGCGAAAGAGACCCAGTACTTC
TRBJ2-2 TRBD2 TRBV9 many CASSGDRAGSGELFF TGTGCCAGCAGCGGCGACAGAGCGGGGAGCGGGGAGCTGTTTTTT
TRBJ2-1 TRBD1 TRBV29-1 few CSVEENRGRFNEQFF TGCAGCGTTGAGGAGAACAGGGGGCGGTTCAATGAGCAGTTCTTC